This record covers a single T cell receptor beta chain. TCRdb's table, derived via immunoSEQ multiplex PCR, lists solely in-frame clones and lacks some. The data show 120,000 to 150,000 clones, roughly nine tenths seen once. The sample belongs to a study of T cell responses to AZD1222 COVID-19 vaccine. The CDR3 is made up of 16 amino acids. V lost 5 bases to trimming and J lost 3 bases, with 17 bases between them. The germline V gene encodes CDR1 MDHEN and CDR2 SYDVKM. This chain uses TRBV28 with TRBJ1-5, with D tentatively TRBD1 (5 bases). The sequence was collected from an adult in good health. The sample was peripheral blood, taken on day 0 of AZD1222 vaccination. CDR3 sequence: CASSGGGLLINQPQHF. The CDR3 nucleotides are TGTGCCAGCAGTGGGGGGGGTCTGCTGATCAATCAGCCCCAGCATTTT.